Shown below are 32 T cell receptor beta chains from a single sample sequenced in a study of breast tumors, draining lymph nodes, adjacent tissues. From the multiplex PCR reads, TCRdb called clonotypes with MiXCR, one entry per CDR3 protein. The table shows under 300,000 distinct CDR3 sequences, with under 35% occurring only once. Breast cancer patients provided tissue from their axillary draining lymph nodes. Sequenced material: axillary lymph node tissue. Source of these receptors: a female donor with breast cancer. Some clones in this sample may be carry-over from other donors' samples.

The table lists this clonotype with a few counts. A much larger clone sits a single nucleotide away, making a read error possible. V and J are TRBV20-1 and TRBJ1-3, with D unclear. This CDR3 is 12 amino acids long. Germline V gene data show CDR1 as DFQATT and CDR2 as SNEGSKA (reference sequence). Here the CDR3 reads CSARSSGNTTYF. As DNA, the CDR3 is TGCAGTGCTAGGAGCTCTGGAAACACCACATATTTT.

J is TRBJ2-2 and V is TRBV28; 12 bases agree with TRBD2. Germline-derived CDR1 and CDR2 are MDHEN and SYDVKM. Trimming took 5 bases from V and 3 from J; bases not matched to a gene: 4. The CDR3 runs 16 residues. This CDR3 reads CASSPSGRADTGELFF. DNA of the CDR3: TGTGCCAGCAGTCCTAGCGGGAGGGCCGACACCGGGGAGCTGTTTTTT. The full variable domain, with the rest looked up from reference TRBV28 and TRBJ2-2, is DVKVTQSSRYLVKRTGEKVFLECVQDMDHENMFWYRQDPGLGLRLIYFSYDVKMKEKGDIPEGYSVSREKKERFSLILESASTNQTSMYLCASSPSGRADTGELFFGEGSRLTVL.

This clonotype was observed many times. This chain joins TRBV6-5 and TRBJ2-7; TRBD1 matches at 7 bases. Trimming removed 6 bases from V and 5 bases from J; junction bases left unmatched: 10. The CDR3 runs to 14 residues. The germline gives CDR1 MNHEY, CDR2 SVGAGI. The CDR3 sequence: CASRNRDSRHEQYF. CDR3 bases: TGTGCCAGCAGAAACCGGGACAGTCGCCACGAGCAGTACTTC.

This chain connects TRBV7-2 to TRBJ2-2, with 9 positions matching TRBD2. The length of the CDR3 is 14 residues. V shed 6 bases, J shed 4 bases, and the junction held 3 bases outside the gene matches. The germline gives CDR1 SGHTA, CDR2 FQGNSA. This CDR3 reads CASRLLAGTGELFF. CDR3 in DNA: TGTGCCAGCAGGTTACTAGCGGGCACCGGGGAGCTGTTTTTT.

This clonotype appeared many times. The CDR3 is CSALKGLAGGDGETQYF. The CDR3 DNA reads TGCAGTGCTTTGAAGGGACTAGCGGGGGGGGACGGAGAGACCCAGTACTTC. The J gene is TRBJ2-5, the V gene TRBV20-1, with 16 bases that match TRBD2. CDR3 length: 17 residues. Germline-derived CDR1 and CDR2 are DFQATT and SNEGSKA (reference sequence). V lost 5 bases to trimming and J lost 4 bases; unmatched junction nucleotides: 10.

This clonotype was observed a few times. The genes are TRBV5-8 and TRBJ1-4, with D possibly TRBD1 on 5 matching bases. Germline loops: CDR1 SGHTS, CDR2 YDEGEE. The CDR3 spans 17 residues. The germline V and J ends were trimmed by 4 bases and 7 bases, with 23 bases remaining between them. CDR3 bases: TGTGCCAGCAGCACGTGGGAGGTTGGGGGTGAAGGTGAAAAACTGTTTTTT. This sequence encodes CASSTWEVGGEGEKLFF.

This clonotype was recorded at least ten times. CDR3 bases: TGCGCCAGCAGCTATGAGGATCGGGATGAGCAGTTCTTC. Translating it yields CASSYEDRDEQFF. The chain links TRBV5-1 to TRBJ2-1; D not certain. Trimming pared 3 bases from V and 8 bases from J, leaving 12 bases between. Germline V gives CDR1 SGHRS, CDR2 YFSETQ. The CDR3 runs 13 residues.

This clonotype was observed many times. This sequence joins TRBV18 and TRBJ2-5, with 9 bases matching TRBD1. The CDR3 length is 15 residues. With V trimmed by 0 bases and J by 4 bases, 3 bases remained unmatched. The V gene's germline CDR1 is KGHSH and CDR2 LQKENI. CDR3 in DNA: TGTGCCAGCTCACCACCGGGACAGGGTCCAGAGACCCAGTACTTC. Translated: CASSPPGQGPETQYF.

This clonotype was observed a few times. The chain recombines TRBV3-1 with TRBJ1-3, with D perhaps TRBD1 (6 bases). In germline, CDR1 is LGHDT, CDR2 YNNKEL (reference sequence). V was cut by 5 bases and J by 1 base, with 15 bases left in between. CDR3 length equals 16 residues. The CDR3 sequence: CASSTHRVGSGNTIYF. CDR3 sequence (DNA): TGTGCCAGCAGCACACACAGGGTGGGTTCTGGAAACACCATATATTTT.

The CDR3 sequence is CASSAGRMNTEAFF. The CDR3 bases are TGTGCCAGCAGCGCAGGACGGATGAACACTGAAGCTTTCTTT. The chain has TRBV7-2 and TRBJ1-1; no firm D call. With 5 bases removed from V and 0 bases from J, the gap between germline ends came to 10 bases. This CDR3 comprises 14 residues. Per the germline V gene, CDR1 is SGHTA and CDR2 is FQGNSA.

This clonotype came up many times. This chain connects TRBV5-1 to TRBJ2-5, with TRBD1 identical over 11 bases. CDR3 length equals 14 residues. Per the germline V gene, CDR1 is SGHRS and CDR2 is YFSETQ. The V segment lost 5 bases and the J segment 5 bases; nucleotides outside the gene matches: 5. The DNA for the CDR3 is TGCGCCAGCAGGGGACAGGGGGGGATCGAGACCCAGTACTTC. This codes for CASRGQGGIETQYF.

The count of this clonotype is one. The chain recombines TRBV5-1 with TRBJ2-1; 9 bases map to TRBD2. Germline CDR1 SGHRS, CDR2 YFSETQ. The junction had 16 bases not matched to a gene; V was cut back by 6 bases and J by 9 bases. The CDR3 extends over 16 amino acids. CDR3 region: CASTAASGTLGAEQFF. CDR3 in DNA: TGCGCCAGCACCGCGGCTAGCGGGACCCTCGGGGCTGAGCAGTTCTTC.

This clonotype came up many times. The gene calls are TRBV6-5 and TRBJ2-6, with no clear D. Per germline, CDR1 MNHEY and CDR2 SVGAGI. CDR3 length equals 14 residues. Trimming shortened V by 2 bases and J by 6 bases, and 8 bases separated the two germline ends. The CDR3 region has the DNA TGTGCCAGCAGTTACGAAGGAAAGGCCAACGTCCTGACTTTC. Translating gives CASSYEGKANVLTF.

This clonotype was seen at least ten times. The chain joins TRBV20-1 to TRBJ1-2; D uncertain. Germline V gives CDR1 DFQATT, CDR2 SNEGSKA (reference sequence). V dropped 0 bases and J dropped 0 bases, with 5 bases sitting between them. The CDR3 is made up of 13 amino acids. This chain's CDR3 is CSARDRPNYGYTF. CDR3 nucleotide sequence: TGCAGTGCTAGAGATAGACCTAACTATGGCTACACCTTC.

This clonotype was counted at least ten times. The CDR3 here is CASSSYSSYEQYF. In DNA form, the CDR3 reads TGCGCCAGCAGTAGCTACAGCTCCTACGAGCAGTACTTC. The chain joins TRBV5-1 to TRBJ2-7; D is unclear. This CDR3 is built from 13 residues. V was cut by 5 bases and J by 0 bases, with 9 bases left in between. CDR1 and CDR2 from the germline V gene are SGHRS and YFSETQ. Complete variable domain (other parts from reference TRBV5-1 and TRBJ2-7): KAGVTQTPRYLIKTRGQQVTLSCSPISGHRSVSWYQQTPGQGLQFLFEYFSETQRNKGNFPGRFSGRQFSNSRSEMNVSTLELGDSALYLCASSSYSSYEQYFGPGTRLTVT.

This clonotype has just a few counts. This chain joins TRBV6-2 or TRBV6-3 and TRBJ2-1; D gene ambiguous. Germline V CDR1 and CDR2: MNHEY, SVGEGT. This CDR3 has 16 residues. Trimming cost V 1 base and J 0 bases, with 10 bases left between them. CDR3 DNA: TGTGCCAGCAGTTACTTCGGCGGCAGCTCCTACAATGAGCAGTTCTTC. Protein: CASSYFGGSSYNEQFF.

The J gene is TRBJ1-3, the V gene TRBV12-3 or TRBV12-4, with D perhaps matching TRBD1 (5 bases). V gave up 6 bases and J gave up 2 bases, with 11 bases separating them. This CDR3 has 14 amino acids. This CDR3 reads CASRGDEAGNTIYF. CDR3 nucleotide sequence: TGTGCCAGCAGGGGGGATGAGGCTGGAAACACCATATATTTT.

The CDR3 is CASSFHSGRGEQYF. CDR3 bases: TGTGCCAGCAGTTTCCATAGTGGCCGGGGAGAGCAGTACTTC. The chain couples TRBV28 to TRBJ2-7; possible D gene TRBD2, 5 bases. Germline V gene sequence: CDR1 MDHEN, CDR2 SYDVKM. CDR3 length: 14 residues. The germline V and J ends were trimmed by 3 bases and 7 bases, with 16 bases remaining between them.

The chain links TRBV7-9 to TRBJ1-3; tentative D call: TRBD1 (5 bases). The CDR3 contains 16 residues. Per germline, CDR1 SEHNR and CDR2 FQNEAQ (reference sequence). Trimming removed 1 base from V and 8 bases from J, with 18 bases in between. The CDR3 loop is CASSLVGRGYGYTIYF. The CDR3, as DNA: TGTGCCAGCAGCTTAGTGGGGCGGGGGTATGGCTACACCATATATTTT.

This clonotype was picked up many times. The CDR3 region is CASSYSKVNNEQFF. The CDR3 nucleotides read TGTGCCAGCAGTTACTCGAAGGTTAACAATGAGCAGTTCTTC. This chain joins TRBV6-6 and TRBJ2-1; no reliable D call. This CDR3 has 14 residues. The V gene's germline CDR1 is MNHNY and CDR2 SVGAGI (reference sequence). The germline V and J ends were trimmed by 0 bases and 5 bases, with 8 bases remaining between them.

This clonotype came up many times. The rearrangement joins TRBV20-1 to TRBJ2-6; D remains unclear. Germline CDR1 is DFQATT and CDR2 is SNEGSKA (reference sequence). The V gene lost 3 bases and the J gene lost 0 bases, with 3 bases spanning the gap. The CDR3 extends over 13 amino acids. The CDR3 DNA reads TGCAGTGCTAGGGCCTCTGGGGCCAACGTCCTGACTTTC. Translated: CSARASGANVLTF.

The table lists this clonotype with many counts. The chain's CDR3 is CASRVGLNQPQHF. For the CDR3, the DNA is TGTGCCAGCAGGGTAGGGCTAAATCAGCCCCAGCATTTT. The rearrangement uses TRBV2 and TRBJ1-5; no definite D call. Germline loops: CDR1 SNHLY, CDR2 FYNNEI. Trimming removed 6 bases from V and 4 bases from J, with 10 bases in between. This CDR3 is built from 13 residues.

CDR3 protein: CASSVGPETQYF. CDR3 bases: TGTGCCAGCAGCGTGGGACCAGAGACCCAGTACTTC. The J gene is TRBJ2-5, the V gene TRBV7-9; TRBD1 or TRBD2 may be the D gene (5 bases each). V dropped 5 bases and J dropped 4 bases, with 8 bases sitting between them. This CDR3 spans 12 amino acids. The germline CDR1 and CDR2 sequences are SEHNR and FQNEAQ (reference sequence).

As regards this clonotype: A much larger clone lies a single base off, so this may be a read error. The V call is TRBV7-2, the J call TRBJ2-3; D remains ambiguous. V lost 5 bases to trimming and J lost 0 bases, with 15 bases between them. The CDR3 has 16 amino acids. Germline lookup yields CDR1 SGHTA and CDR2 FQGNSA. The CDR3 protein is CASSPDLVASTDTQYF. The CDR3 region has the DNA TGTGCCAGCAGCCCCGACCTAGTGGCTAGCACAGATACGCAGTATTTT. The full variable domain, its missing parts supplied by reference TRBV7-2 and TRBJ2-3, is GAGVSQSPSNKVTEKGKDVELRCDPISGHTALYWYRQSLGQGLEFLIYFQGNSAPDKSGLPSDRFSAERTGGSVSTLTIQRTQQEDSAVYLCASSPDLVASTDTQYFGPGTRLTVL.

Note on this clonotype: A much larger clone differs from this one at a single base, so this may be a read error. The CDR3 carries no conserved terminal phenylalanine or tryptophan, so it likely arises from a read error. This chain links TRBV19 with TRBJ2-1; the match to TRBD1 covers 8 bases. The junction had 7 bases not matched to a gene; V was cut back by 1 base and J by 5 bases. Looked up from germline, CDR1 is LNHDA and CDR2 is SQIVND (reference sequence). This CDR3 region has 16 residues. The CDR3 sequence: CASSIGQQGEDNEQFS. The DNA for the CDR3 is TGTGCCAGTAGTATAGGACAACAGGGGGAAGACAATGAGCAGTTCTCC.

The chain couples TRBV5-1 to TRBJ2-3; TRBD1 is a possible D gene (7 bases). CDR3 size: 16 residues. Germline V gives CDR1 SGHRS, CDR2 YFSETQ. V shed 4 bases and J shed 4 bases, with 19 bases lying between them. The CDR3: CASSPGQGGVADTQYF. DNA for the CDR3: TGCGCCAGCAGCCCCGGGCAGGGGGGAGTCGCAGATACGCAGTATTTT.

This chain links TRBV7-9 with TRBJ2-7, with D possibly matching TRBD2 (7 bases). With 2 bases removed from V and 0 bases from J, the gap between germline ends came to 14 bases. The CDR3 contains 16 residues. Germline CDR1 is SEHNR and CDR2 is FQNEAQ (reference sequence). The DNA for the CDR3 is TGTGCCAGCAGCTTAACGGGGAGGGGGAGCTCCTACGAGCAGTACTTC. The encoded protein is CASSLTGRGSSYEQYF.

A single count supports this clonotype. The chain is built from TRBV5-4 and TRBJ2-1; 7 nucleotides agree with TRBD2. Germline CDR1 reads SGHNT; CDR2 reads YYREEE (reference sequence). The CDR3 has 15 residues. V dropped 4 bases and J dropped 7; count of bases not matched to a gene: 11. DNA for the CDR3: TGTGCCAGCAGCACGAAGGGCGGGAGAGGGAATGAGCAGTTCTTC. This encodes CASSTKGGRGNEQFF.

The J gene is TRBJ1-4, the V gene TRBV2; a weak D match, TRBD1 (6 bases). CDR1 SNHLY and CDR2 FYNNEI come from the germline V gene. V was pared by 7 bases and J by 0 bases, with 21 bases between. The CDR3 consists of 18 residues. This CDR3 is CASIIESGGQATNEKLFF. CDR3 nucleotides: TGTGCCAGCATCATAGAAAGTGGGGGACAAGCAACTAATGAAAAACTGTTTTTT.

This clonotype has a handful of counts. The chain is built from TRBV6-6 and TRBJ1-2; unclear D gene. V lost 5 bases, J lost 7 bases, and 17 bases lay in between. This CDR3 comprises 14 residues. Germline CDR1 and CDR2: MNHNY and SVGAGI (reference sequence). The CDR3 DNA reads TGTGCCAGCAGTCCCTCAGGAGGAGCCCGTGGCTACACCTTC. Translating gives CASSPSGGARGYTF.

This clonotype was counted only a few times. CDR3 nucleotides: TGTGCCAGCAGCCAACCCGACAGGTTGTGTGCTCAAAACACCGGGGAGCTGTTTTTT. Protein: CASSQPDRLCAQNTGELFF. The genes are TRBV3-1 and TRBJ2-2, with D tentatively TRBD1 (6 bases). The CDR3 has 19 residues. The V gene's germline CDR1 is LGHDT and CDR2 YNNKEL (reference sequence). V was trimmed by 2 bases and J by 2 bases, leaving 21 bases between them.

Comments on this clonotype: Given the absence of the conserved phenylalanine or tryptophan at the CDR3 end, a read error is likely. No DNA is shown, since the ends of the CDR3 on it are uncertain; the CDR3 is the one TCRdb lists. CDR3 region: CASSPTSG. This chain joins TRBV4-2 and TRBJ2-6; the D call of TRBD2 is as the table states it, not checked on the DNA. The CDR3 spans 8 amino acids, including both terminal residues. Germline values: CDR1 LGHNA, CDR2 YNFKEQ.